A selection of T cell receptor beta chains follows, all from one sample in a study of CD8+ T cells in alopecia areata. Some clones are missing from TCRdb's copy, which holds only in-frame ones; the method was immunoSEQ multiplex PCR. The table shows some 180,000 clones, with roughly 59% occurring only once. The material sequenced was CD4+ T cells sorted from blood, taken at week 0. The receptors come from a human donor with alopecia areata. The CDR3 runs from the conserved cysteine through the conserved F or W. The D gene is left open where the match is weak. Size is omitted from some rows. Given values are once, few, many or a class for expanded clones.

TRBJ1-3 . TRBV18 . CASSPNGLRSSGNTIYF TGTGCCAGCTCACCCAATGGACTCAGAAGCTCTGGAAACACCATATATTTT
TRBJ2-4 . TRBV25-1 . CASSETAIGKNIQYF TGTGCCAGCAGCGAAACAGCGATCGGCAAAAACATTCAGTACTTC
TRBJ2-7 . TRBV29-1 . CSAARDRQVVQYF TGCAGCGCTGCCAGGGACCGTCAAGTTGTGCAGTACTTC
TRBJ1-5 . TRBV15 . CATSRDQGNSNQPQHF TGTGCCACCAGCAGAGATCAGGGGAATAGCAATCAGCCCCAGCATTTT
TRBJ1-1 . TRBV30 . CAWSYRVDTEAFF TGTGCCTGGAGTTACCGGGTGGACACTGAAGCTTTCTTT
TRBJ2-7 . TRBV25-1 TRBD1 CASSGRGQSSHEQYF TGTGCCAGCAGCGGAAGGGGGCAGAGCTCCCACGAGCAGTACTTC
TRBJ1-1 few TRBV12-5 . CASGLGNTEAFF TGTGCTAGTGGTTTGGGAAACACTGAAGCTTTCTTT
TRBJ1-2 once TRBV7-2 . CASSRVGTTYGYTF TGTGCCAGCAGCCGTGTTGGGACAACCTATGGCTACACCTTC
TRBJ2-5 . TRBV14 . CASSRGLQETQYF TGTGCCAGCAGCCGGGGCCTCCAAGAGACCCAGTACTTC
TRBJ1-1 few TRBV19 TRBD1 CASRSTGGNSEAFF TGTGCCAGTAGATCGACAGGGGGAAACAGTGAAGCTTTCTTT
TRBJ2-5 . TRBV7-2 . CASSGGLGETQYF TGTGCCAGCAGCGGCGGCTTGGGAGAGACCCAGTACTTC
TRBJ2-4 few TRBV7-2 . CASSLYSGAVDIQYF TGTGCCAGCAGCCTGTACTCTGGAGCTGTGGACATTCAGTACTTC
TRBJ2-7 . TRBV4-3 TRBD1 CASSQDLLGQGVYEQYF TGCGCCAGCAGCCAAGATCTTCTGGGACAGGGGGTCTACGAGCAGTACTTC
TRBJ1-2 . TRBV29-1 . CSVEPQAGYGYTF TGCAGCGTTGAACCCCAGGCCGGGTATGGCTACACCTTC
TRBJ1-5 few TRBV4-3 TRBD1 CASSLGTEDQPQHF TGCGCCAGCAGCCTCGGGACAGAAGATCAGCCCCAGCATTTT
TRBJ2-5 . TRBV5-1 . CASSGGNFKETQYF TGCGCCAGCAGCGGGGGTAACTTCAAGGAGACCCAGTACTTC
TRBJ2-7 . TRBV19 . CASSIGSTGIYEQYF TGTGCCAGTAGTATTGGGTCGACGGGGATCTACGAGCAGTACTTC
TRBJ1-6 . TRBV9 . CASSVAWGGNSPLHF TGTGCCAGCAGCGTAGCTTGGGGGGGGAATTCACCCCTCCACTTT
TRBJ2-3 . TRBV30 TRBD2 CAWSPEAGGLTDTQYF TGTGCCTGGAGTCCAGAGGCGGGGGGGCTTACAGATACGCAGTATTTT
TRBJ1-4 . TRBV27 . CASRPFGGGPNEKLFF TGTGCCAGCAGACCCTTCGGTGGAGGGCCTAATGAAAAACTGTTTTTT
TRBJ1-6 . TRBV4-3 . CASSQGGTALTPLHF TGCGCCAGCAGCCAAGGTGGGACCGCGCTAACACCCCTCCACTTT
TRBJ2-5 . TRBV5-1 . CASSFKQAPGTQYF TGCGCCAGCAGCTTTAAACAGGCGCCGGGGACCCAGTACTTC
TRBJ2-5 . TRBV10-3 . CAISGHRPGETQYF TGTGCCATCAGTGGGCACAGGCCCGGGGAGACCCAGTACTTC
TRBJ2-5 . TRBV9 TRBD1 CASSVGQGMETQYF TGTGCCAGCAGCGTAGGACAGGGGATGGAGACCCAGTACTTC
TRBJ1-2 few TRBV25-1 TRBD1 CASRPTGTAMNYGYTF TGTGCCAGCCGACCAACCGGGACAGCTATGAACTATGGCTACACCTTC
TRBJ1-6 . TRBV7-2 . CASSLVQGIESPLHF TGTGCCAGCAGCTTAGTGCAGGGGATAGAATCACCCCTCCACTTT
TRBJ2-1 . TRBV5-4 . CASSLSGRGRYNEQFF TGTGCCAGCAGCTTGTCGGGTCGGGGTCGCTACAATGAGCAGTTCTTC
TRBJ1-2 . TRBV29-1 . CSVVSIDYGYTF TGCAGCGTTGTGTCTATCGACTATGGCTACACCTTC
TRBJ2-2 many TRBV19 . CASSGWGRGNTGELFF TGTGCCAGTAGTGGCTGGGGACGGGGGAACACCGGGGAGCTGTTTTTT
TRBJ1-2 . TRBV29-1 . CSVLGGDGYTF TGCAGCGTCCTGGGAGGAGATGGCTACACCTTC
TRBJ2-3 few TRBV7-2 . CASSLGHRTDTQYF TGTGCCAGCAGCTTAGGTCACCGCACAGATACGCAGTATTTT
TRBJ2-2 . TRBV6-1 . CASSDILFNTGELFF TGTGCCAGCAGTGATATTCTCTTCAACACCGGGGAGCTGTTTTTT
TRBJ1-1 . TRBV29-1 . CSVEGRLNTEAFF TGCAGCGTTGAGGGCAGGTTAAACACTGAAGCTTTCTTT
TRBJ2-6 . TRBV14 . CASTVAGANVLTF TGTGCCAGCACTGTTGCTGGGGCCAACGTCCTGACTTTC
TRBJ2-5 few TRBV29-1 . CSVAQRRERAQYF TGCAGCGTTGCTCAAAGGCGGGAAAGAGCCCAGTACTTC
TRBJ2-5 . TRBV2 TRBD1 CASRTGTAETQYF TGTGCCAGCAGAACGGGGACAGCAGAGACCCAGTACTTC
TRBJ2-1 . TRBV10-3 TRBD2 CAITLRLAGDNEQFF TGTGCCATCACTCTGAGACTAGCGGGAGACAATGAGCAGTTCTTC
TRBJ2-7 . TRBV5-1 . CASRWAGTGAYEQYF TGCGCCAGCAGGTGGGCCGGGACGGGGGCCTACGAGCAGTACTTC
TRBJ1-1 few TRBV30 . CAWSVMRAEAFF TGTGCCTGGAGTGTAATGAGGGCTGAAGCTTTCTTT
TRBJ1-3 few TRBV10-3 . CAIRGSGNTIYF TGTGCCATCAGGGGATCAGGAAACACCATATATTTT
TRBJ2-3 few TRBV7-2 . CASSLASDTQYF TGTGCCAGCAGCTTAGCGTCAGATACGCAGTATTTT
TRBJ1-2 . TRBV29-1 TRBD1 CSVEGPGGVRYTF TGCAGCGTTGAAGGGCCAGGGGGTGTGCGCTACACCTTC
TRBJ2-3 . TRBV5-1 . CASSLALGADTQYF TGCGCCAGCAGCTTGGCCCTGGGAGCAGATACGCAGTATTTT
TRBJ2-2 . TRBV18 . CASSPSTRELFF TGTGCCAGCTCACCATCGACAAGGGAGCTGTTTTTT
TRBJ2-7 . TRBV7-8 . CASSPSSRNEQYF TGTGCCAGCAGCCCTAGTAGTAGGAACGAGCAGTACTTC